This T cell receptor (beta chain) was captured in a study of blood T cell repertoires in COVID-19. In the study overall: PBMCs, B-cell-depleted T cells, or T cells were the source of the cDNA or gDNA that made up the material.

As originally analysed: The authors estimated nucleated cell counts from reference gene primer amplification. The protocol was immunoSEQ multiplex PCR, while the TCRdb copy is restricted to in-frame clones and leaves out a portion. From that table come the V and J calls and clone size; the DNA was used to work out D and trimming. The table has about 140,000 clones, about 86% seen once. The CDR3 spans 13 residues. V lost 0 bases, J lost 8 bases, and 11 bases lay in between. CDR1 is SGHKS, CDR2 YYEKEE, per germline (reference sequence). The receptor was derived from a woman in her fifties or sixties with acute or convalescent COVID-19. The source material was peripheral blood. This rearrangement joins TRBV5-5 to TRBJ1-2; D might be TRBD1 (6 bases). The CDR3 DNA is TGTGCCAGCAGCTTGGACAGGGCGAACGGCTACACCTTC. It specifies CASSLDRANGYTF. The whole variable domain, remainder taken from reference TRBV5-5 and TRBJ1-2, is DAGVTQSPTHLIKTRGQQVTLRCSPISGHKSVSWYQQVLGQGPQFIFQYYEKEERGRGNFPDRFSARQFPNYSSELNVNALLLGDSALYLCASSLDRANGYTFGSGTRLTVV.